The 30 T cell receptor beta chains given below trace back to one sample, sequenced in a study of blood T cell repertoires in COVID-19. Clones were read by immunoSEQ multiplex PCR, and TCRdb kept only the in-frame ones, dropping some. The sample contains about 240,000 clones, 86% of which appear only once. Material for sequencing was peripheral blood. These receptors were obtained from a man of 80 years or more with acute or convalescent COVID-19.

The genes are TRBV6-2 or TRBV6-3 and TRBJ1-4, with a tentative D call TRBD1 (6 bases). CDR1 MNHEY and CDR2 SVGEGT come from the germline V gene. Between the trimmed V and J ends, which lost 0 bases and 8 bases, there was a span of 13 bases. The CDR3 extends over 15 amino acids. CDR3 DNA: TGTGCCAGCAGTTACTCGACAGGATCCAAGGAAAAACTGTTTTTT. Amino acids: CASSYSTGSKEKLFF.

CDR3 in DNA: TGTGCCAGCAGTTCTCGGACAGGGGGCGCAAATGGCTACACCTTC. Translated: CASSSRTGGANGYTF. The V call is TRBV6-5, the J call TRBJ1-2; 11 bases align to TRBD1. The CDR3 has 15 amino acids. V shed 4 bases and J 6 bases; nucleotides not matched to a gene: 7. The germline gives CDR1 MNHEY, CDR2 SVGAGI.

The CDR3 DNA follows: TGCGCCAGCAGCTTCGAGGGAGCCTATAATTCACCCCTCCACTTT. This translates into CASSFEGAYNSPLHF. V is TRBV5-1 and J is TRBJ1-6; D is uncertain. In germline, CDR1 is SGHRS, CDR2 YFSETQ. The ends were cut back, 2 bases at V and 2 bases at J, with 8 bases in the middle. This CDR3 is 15 amino acids long.

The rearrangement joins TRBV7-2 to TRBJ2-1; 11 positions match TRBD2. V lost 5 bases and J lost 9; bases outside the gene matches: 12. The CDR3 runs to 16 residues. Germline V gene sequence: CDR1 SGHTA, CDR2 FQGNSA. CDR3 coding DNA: TGTGCCAGCAGCCGCGACGTTACTAGCGGGGGCGCTGAGCAGTTCTTC. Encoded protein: CASSRDVTSGGAEQFF.

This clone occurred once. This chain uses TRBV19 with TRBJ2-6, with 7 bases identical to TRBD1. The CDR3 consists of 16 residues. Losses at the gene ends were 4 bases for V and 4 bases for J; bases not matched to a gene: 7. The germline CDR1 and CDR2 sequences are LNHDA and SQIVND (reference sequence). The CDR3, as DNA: TGTGCCAGTAGTACAAACAGGGGAACGGGGGCCAACGTCCTGACTTTC. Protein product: CASSTNRGTGANVLTF.

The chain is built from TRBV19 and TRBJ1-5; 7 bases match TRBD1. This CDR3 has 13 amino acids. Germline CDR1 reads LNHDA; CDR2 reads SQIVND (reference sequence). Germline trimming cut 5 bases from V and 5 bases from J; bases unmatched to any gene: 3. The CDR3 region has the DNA TGTGCCAGTAGTGGGGACAGCGATCAGCCCCAGCATTTT. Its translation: CASSGDSDQPQHF.

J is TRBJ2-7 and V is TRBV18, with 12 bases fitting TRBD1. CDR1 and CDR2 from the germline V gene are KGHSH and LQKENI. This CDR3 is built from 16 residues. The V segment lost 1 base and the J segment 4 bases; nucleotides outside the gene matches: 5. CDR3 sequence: CASSPLPGQGAYEQYF. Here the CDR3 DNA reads TGTGCCAGCTCACCACTTCCGGGACAGGGGGCATACGAGCAGTACTTC.

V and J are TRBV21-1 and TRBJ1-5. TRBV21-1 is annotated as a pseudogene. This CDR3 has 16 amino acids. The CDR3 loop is CASSKGHNEGNQPQHF. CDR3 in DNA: TGTGCCAGCAGCAAAGGGCATAATGAGGGCAATCAGCCCCAGCATTTT.

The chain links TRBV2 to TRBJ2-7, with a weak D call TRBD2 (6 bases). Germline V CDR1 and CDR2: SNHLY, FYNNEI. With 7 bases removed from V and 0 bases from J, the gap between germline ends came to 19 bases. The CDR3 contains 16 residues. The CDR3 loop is CASIRYPWRDSYEQYF. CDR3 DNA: TGTGCCAGCATTCGCTACCCGTGGCGGGACTCCTACGAGCAGTACTTC.

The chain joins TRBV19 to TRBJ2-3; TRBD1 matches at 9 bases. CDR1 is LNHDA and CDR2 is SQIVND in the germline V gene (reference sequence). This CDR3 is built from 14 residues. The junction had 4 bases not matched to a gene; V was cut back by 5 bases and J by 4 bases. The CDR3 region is CASSVGQGSDTQYF. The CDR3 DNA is TGTGCCAGTAGTGTGGGACAGGGATCAGATACGCAGTATTTT.

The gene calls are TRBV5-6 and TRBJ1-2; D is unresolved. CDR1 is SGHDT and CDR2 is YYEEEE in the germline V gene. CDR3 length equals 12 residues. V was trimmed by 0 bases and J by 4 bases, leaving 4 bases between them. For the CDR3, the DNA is TGTGCCAGCAGCTTGGACAGCTATGGCTACACCTTC. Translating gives CASSLDSYGYTF.

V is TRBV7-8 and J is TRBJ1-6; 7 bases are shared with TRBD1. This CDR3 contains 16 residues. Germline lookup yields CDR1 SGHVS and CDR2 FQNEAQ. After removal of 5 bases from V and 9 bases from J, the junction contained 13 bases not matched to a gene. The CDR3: CASSAPGGRGFSPLHF. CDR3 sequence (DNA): TGTGCCAGCAGCGCCCCAGGTGGCAGGGGGTTTTCACCCCTCCACTTT.

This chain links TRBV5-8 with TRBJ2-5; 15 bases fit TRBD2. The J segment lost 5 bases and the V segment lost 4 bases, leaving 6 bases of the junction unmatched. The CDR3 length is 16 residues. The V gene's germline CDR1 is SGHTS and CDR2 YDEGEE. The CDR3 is CASSLGLAGGTETQYF. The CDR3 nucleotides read TGTGCCAGCAGCCTCGGACTAGCGGGAGGGACGGAGACCCAGTACTTC. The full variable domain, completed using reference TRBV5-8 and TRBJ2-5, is EAGVTQSPTHLIKTRGQQATLRCSPISGHTSVYWYQQALGLGLQFLLWYDEGEERNRGNFPPRFSGRQFPNYSSELNVNALELEDSALYLCASSLGLAGGTETQYFGPGTRLLVL.

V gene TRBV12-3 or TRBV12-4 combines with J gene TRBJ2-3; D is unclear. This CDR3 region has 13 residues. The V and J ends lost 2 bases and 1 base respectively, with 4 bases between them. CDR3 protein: CASSLSGTDTQYF. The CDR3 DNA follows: TGTGCCAGCAGTTTAAGCGGCACAGATACGCAGTATTTT.

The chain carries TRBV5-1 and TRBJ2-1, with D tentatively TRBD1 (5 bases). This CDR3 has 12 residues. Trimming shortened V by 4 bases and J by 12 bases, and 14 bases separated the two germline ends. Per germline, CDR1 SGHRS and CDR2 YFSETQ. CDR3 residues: CASSGEGAGQFF. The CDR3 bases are TGCGCCAGCAGCGGGGAAGGGGCTGGGCAGTTCTTC.

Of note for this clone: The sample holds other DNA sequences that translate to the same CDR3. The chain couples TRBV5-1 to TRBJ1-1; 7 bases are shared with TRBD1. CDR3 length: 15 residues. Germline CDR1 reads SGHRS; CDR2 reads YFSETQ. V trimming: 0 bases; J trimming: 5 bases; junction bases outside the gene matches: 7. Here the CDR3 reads CASSLGQGLGTEAFF. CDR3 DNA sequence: TGCGCCAGCAGCTTGGGACAGGGCCTGGGAACTGAAGCTTTCTTT.

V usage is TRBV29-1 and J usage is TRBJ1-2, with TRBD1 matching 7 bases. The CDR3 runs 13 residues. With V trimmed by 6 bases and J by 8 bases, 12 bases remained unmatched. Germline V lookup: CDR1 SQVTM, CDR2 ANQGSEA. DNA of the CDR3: TGCAGCGTCACAGGGGCGAACCCTAACGGCTACACCTTC. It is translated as CSVTGANPNGYTF.

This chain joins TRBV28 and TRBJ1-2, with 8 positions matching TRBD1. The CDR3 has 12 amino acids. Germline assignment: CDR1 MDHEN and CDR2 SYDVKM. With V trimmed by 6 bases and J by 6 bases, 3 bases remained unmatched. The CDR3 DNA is TGTGCCAGCAGGGACAGGGTTGATGGCTACACCTTC. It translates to CASRDRVDGYTF.

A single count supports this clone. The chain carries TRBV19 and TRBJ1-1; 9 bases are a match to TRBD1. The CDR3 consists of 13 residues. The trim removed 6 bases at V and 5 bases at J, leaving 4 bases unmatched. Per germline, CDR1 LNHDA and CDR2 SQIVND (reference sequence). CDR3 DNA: TGTGCCAGTAGGTCGGACAGGGGAACTGAAGCTTTCTTT. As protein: CASRSDRGTEAFF.

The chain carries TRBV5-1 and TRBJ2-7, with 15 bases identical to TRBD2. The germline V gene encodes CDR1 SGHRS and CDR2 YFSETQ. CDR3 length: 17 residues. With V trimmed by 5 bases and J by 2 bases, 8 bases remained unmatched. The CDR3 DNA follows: TGCGCCAGCAGACAAGGACTAGCGGGGGGGCCAACCTACGAGCAGTACTTC. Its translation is CASRQGLAGGPTYEQYF.

CDR3 region: CASSLAGQGITEAFF. As DNA, the CDR3 is TGTGCCAGCAGTTTAGCGGGACAGGGAATCACTGAAGCTTTCTTT. The V gene is TRBV28, the J gene TRBJ1-1; TRBD1 agrees at 9 bases. The V and J ends lost 2 bases and 4 bases, in that order; junction bases with no gene match: 5. The CDR3 runs 15 residues. Germline V lookup: CDR1 MDHEN, CDR2 SYDVKM. Full variable domain (outside the CDR3, taken from reference TRBV28 and TRBJ1-1): DVKVTQSSRYLVKRTGEKVFLECVQDMDHENMFWYRQDPGLGLRLIYFSYDVKMKEKGDIPEGYSVSREKKERFSLILESASTNQTSMYLCASSLAGQGITEAFFGQGTRLTVV.

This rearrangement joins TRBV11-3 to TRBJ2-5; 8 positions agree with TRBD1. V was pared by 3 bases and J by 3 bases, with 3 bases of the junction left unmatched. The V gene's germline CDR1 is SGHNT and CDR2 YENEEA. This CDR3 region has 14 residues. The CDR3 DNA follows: TGTGCCAGCAGCTTTTCAGGGGGCGAAGAGACCCAGTACTTC. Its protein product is CASSFSGGEETQYF.

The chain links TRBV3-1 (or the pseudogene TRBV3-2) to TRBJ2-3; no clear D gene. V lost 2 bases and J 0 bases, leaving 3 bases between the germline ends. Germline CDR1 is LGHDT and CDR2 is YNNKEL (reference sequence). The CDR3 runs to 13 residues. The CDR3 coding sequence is TGTGCCAGCAGCCAACTTAGCACAGATACGCAGTATTTT. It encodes CASSQLSTDTQYF.

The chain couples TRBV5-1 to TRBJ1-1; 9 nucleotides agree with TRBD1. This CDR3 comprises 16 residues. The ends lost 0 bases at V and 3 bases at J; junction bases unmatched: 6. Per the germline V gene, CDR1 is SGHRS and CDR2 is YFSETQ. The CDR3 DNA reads TGCGCCAGCAGCTTGGGTCGGACAGGGGCGGACACTGAAGCTTTCTTT. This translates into CASSLGRTGADTEAFF.

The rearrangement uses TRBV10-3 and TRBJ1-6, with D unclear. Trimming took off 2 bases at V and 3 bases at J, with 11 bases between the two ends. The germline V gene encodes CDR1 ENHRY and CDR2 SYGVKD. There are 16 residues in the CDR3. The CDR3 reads CAISERGLNYNSPLHF. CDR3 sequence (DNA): TGTGCCATCAGTGAGAGAGGACTGAACTATAATTCACCCCTCCACTTT.

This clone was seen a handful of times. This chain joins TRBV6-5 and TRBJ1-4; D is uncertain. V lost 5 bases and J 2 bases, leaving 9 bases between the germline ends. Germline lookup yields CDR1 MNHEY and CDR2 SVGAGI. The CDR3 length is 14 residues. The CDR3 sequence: CASSLMETNEKLFF. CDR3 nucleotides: TGTGCCAGCAGTCTCATGGAGACTAATGAAAAACTGTTTTTT.

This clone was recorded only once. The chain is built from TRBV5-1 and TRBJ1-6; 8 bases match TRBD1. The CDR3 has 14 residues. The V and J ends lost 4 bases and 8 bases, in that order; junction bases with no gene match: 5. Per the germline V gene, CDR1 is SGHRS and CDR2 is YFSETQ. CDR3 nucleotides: TGCGCCAGCAGCCCAGGACAGGGCTATTCACCCCTCCACTTT. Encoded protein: CASSPGQGYSPLHF.

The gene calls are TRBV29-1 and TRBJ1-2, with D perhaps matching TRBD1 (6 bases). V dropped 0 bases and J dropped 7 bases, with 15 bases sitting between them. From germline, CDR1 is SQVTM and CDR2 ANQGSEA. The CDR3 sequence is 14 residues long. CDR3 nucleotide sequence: TGCAGCGTTGAAGAAATTGACAGGCGGCGTGGCTACACCTTC. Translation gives CSVEEIDRRRGYTF.

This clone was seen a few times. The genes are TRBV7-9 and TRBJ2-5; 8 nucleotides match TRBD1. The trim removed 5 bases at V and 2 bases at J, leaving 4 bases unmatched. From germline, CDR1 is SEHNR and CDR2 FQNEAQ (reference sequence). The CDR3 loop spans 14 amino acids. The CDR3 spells CASSARTGQETQYF. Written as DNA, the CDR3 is TGTGCCAGCAGCGCCCGGACAGGGCAAGAGACCCAGTACTTC.

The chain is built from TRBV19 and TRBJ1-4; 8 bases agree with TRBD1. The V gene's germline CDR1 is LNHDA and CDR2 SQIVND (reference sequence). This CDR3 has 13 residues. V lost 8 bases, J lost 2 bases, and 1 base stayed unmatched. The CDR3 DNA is TGTGCCAGTCGGACAGGGACTAATGAAAAACTGTTTTTT. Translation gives CASRTGTNEKLFF.